This T cell receptor beta chain stems from a study of blood T cell repertoires in COVID-19 (dated by TCRdb to 2020 to 2022). For the wider study: Samples from collaborators originated in the United States, Italy and Spain and spanned both the acute and convalescent phases of COVID-19. The repertoires were released in a freely available public database meant as a resource for research on the immune response to SARS-CoV-2. Where available, HLA class I and class II types were obtained from metadata supplied by the sample provider rather than from assay-based typing. Samples were obtained from the ongoing ImmuneRACE study (first 160 participants) and from 1,254 subjects provided by 6 global collaborators. Sample metadata almost always included a de-identified subject ID, COVID-19 status, age in years and sex. Subjects who had been exposed to COVID-19, were actively infected with it, or had recovered from it provided the deeply sampled blood TCRbeta repertoires that made up the dataset. The prospective study material was composed of cDNA or gDNA derived from T cells, B-cell-depleted T cells, or PBMCs.

Spanning cysteine to phenylalanine, the CDR3 consists of 15 amino acids. Just the 45-base CDR3 DNA is kept, in frame starting at base 1. The V and J ends are trimmed by 7 bases and 2 bases, leaving 12 bases between them. The germline V gene (reference sequence) provides CDR1 LNHDA and CDR2 SQIVND. For this clone: This receptor's antigen is unknown. There are no base qualities to consult, and no much larger clone falls within one base.

The collaborating institutions used their own protocols to collect whole blood in K2EDTA tubes. For TCRbeta analysis, collaborators shipped samples in one of three forms: frozen whole blood, isolated PBMCs, or DNA extracted from either of those sample types. TCRbeta CDR3 regions were amplified from genomic DNA using the immunoSEQ Assay, a bias-controlled multiplex PCR. The paper's processing steps were these. The number of nucleated cells in each sample was estimated by amplification of reference gene primers within the assay. To quantify the absolute abundance of each unique TCRbeta CDR3 rearrangement, sequence reads were collapsed and filtered. For each sample, productive Simpson clonality was calculated as the square root of Simpson's diversity index across productive rearrangements. The clones in this table, taken by TCRdb from immuneACCESS, are in-frame only. Not every clone is retained; where verified, under half of the shortfall comes from an unresolved V gene, and the cause of the rest is unknown. V, J and clone size are taken as reported in that table, and D and trimming were inferred from the DNA itself. The sample contains under 300,000 clones, 70% to 90% of them found a single time. The ten largest clonotypes hold approximately 10% of the sample.

What the authors observed across the whole study: How much clinical and demographic metadata was included differed by source and by participant, and the metadata was provided uncurated.

Sequenced material: peripheral blood. The sequence was collected from a woman aged 70 to 79 with acute or convalescent COVID-19. The rearrangement combines TRBV19 with TRBJ2-6; the D gene assignment is ambiguous. The bases read TGTGCCAGTACCGCCAGGAAGGCTGGGGCCAACGTCCTGACTTTC. Translated, it reads CASTARKAGANVLTF.